The sequence of this T cell receptor beta chain was determined in a study of a mutant IDH1 vaccine in newly diagnosed glioma (dated by TCRdb to the early 2020s). Regarding the complete study: Of the approximately 30 treated patients, roughly 60% were male and about 40% were female, and a mean age of 40.4 years was recorded. Before enrollment, most patients had been given radiochemotherapy with temozolomide as standard therapy, while the rest had received either radiotherapy alone or temozolomide alone. Six visits were used for peripheral blood collection: V03 (baseline), V05, V07, V10, V12 and V13. Longitudinal TCRB deep sequencing was performed for some 25 treated patients wherever samples were available for exploratory analyses. General findings and caveats noted by the study authors: Selection of PBMC samples for TCRB deep sequencing was based on availability. Pseudoprogression appeared unrelated to alterations in the top peripheral T cell clonotypes detected by TCRB sequencing. The authors stated that sample limitations prevented analyses of patient blood samples from being reproduced. Immune responses induced by the vaccine were seen in approximately 93% of patients across multiple MHC alleles.

The library was obtained by the immunoSEQ multiplex PCR assay. Rearranged TCR beta chain sequences were amplified with the hsTCRB Kit following the manufacturer's protocol. An Illumina MiSeq was used to sequence the TCRB libraries. The study's own analysis went as follows. The kit vendor's proprietary platform handled demultiplexing, trimming and gene mapping. Entries here come from immuneACCESS through TCRdb and include only in-frame sequences with V and J called. Some clones fail to appear in such tables; in the studies checked, an unresolved V gene covers under half of the shortfall, and the cause of the remainder is unknown. V and J calls and clone size are given by that table; D and trimming were obtained from the DNA. Present in this sample are fewer than 50,000 clones, around nine tenths of which were seen just once. The top ten clones comprise about a sixth of the sample. V loses 2 bases at its end and J loses 2 bases; junction bases beyond the gene matches: 5. The CDR3 covers 15 residues, taking in both the cysteine and the phenylalanine. CDR3 DNA is the only sequence kept; it has 45 bases, read in frame from the first base. For CDR1 and CDR2, the germline V gene lists MGHRA and YSYEKL.

About this clone: No cognate antigen has been identified for it. No base quality information exists; no much larger clone differs at one position.

The time point label for this specimen denotes: baseline, week 1 (first vaccination visit). This specimen's treatment or condition label, per the study, means: pre-vaccination baseline after standard-of-care therapy. The donors had newly diagnosed IDH1-mutant astrocytomas of WHO grade 3 or 4 that showed loss of nuclear ATRX. The samples were drawn from NOA16, a multicentre, single-arm, open-label phase I trial in Germany that tested a mutant IDH1 peptide vaccine in humans for the first time. Visit V03 blood draws served as the baseline sample for immunogenicity testing. The DNeasy Blood and Tissue Kit was used to extract genomic DNA from EDTA blood for TCRB sequencing.

The receptor chain draws on TRBV4-1 and TRBJ2-5, with 7 junctional bases fitting TRBD1. This clonotype was sampled from a young man with glioma. Sequenced here: PBMCs, sampled from a glioma patient treated with radiotherapy, temozolomide or both. The CDR3 region: CASSQRDRLQETQYF. Here is the DNA: TGCGCCAGCAGCCAACGGGACAGACTACAAGAGACCCAGTACTTC.